The next 21 T cell receptor beta chains were all read from a single sample in a study of blood T cell repertoires in COVID-19. Sequenced by immunoSEQ multiplex PCR; TCRdb stores in-frame clones only, minus some. This sample has roughly 90,000 clones, with approximately 80% found just once. The sequencing sample was made of peripheral blood. These receptors all stem from a woman of 80 years or more with active or convalescent COVID-19.

This chain joins TRBV7-9 and TRBJ2-7; 9 bases are a match to TRBD1. Looked up from germline, CDR1 is SEHNR and CDR2 is FQNEAQ (reference sequence). CDR3 size: 16 residues. V lost 1 base to trimming and J lost 2 bases; unmatched junction nucleotides: 6. Here the CDR3 reads CASSLDWDRVTYEQYF. CDR3 coding DNA: TGTGCCAGCAGCTTAGATTGGGACAGGGTAACCTACGAGCAGTACTTC.

CDR3 amino acids: CASRLQPGQGYEQYF. DNA for the CDR3: TGCGCCAGCAGACTACAACCGGGACAGGGGTACGAGCAGTACTTC. The chain employs TRBV4-1 and TRBJ2-7; 10 bases agree with TRBD1. Germline CDR1 reads MGHRA; CDR2 reads YSYEKL. Trimming took 6 bases from V and 4 from J; bases not matched to a gene: 9. This CDR3 has 15 amino acids.

The chain couples TRBV7-2 to TRBJ2-1; the match to TRBD2 covers 8 bases. The V gene end was trimmed by 8 bases and the J gene end by 1 base; junction bases not matched to a gene: 4. The germline V gene has CDR1 SGHTA and CDR2 FQGNSA. The length of the CDR3 is 14 residues. The CDR3, as DNA: TGTGCCAGCGTCCGGGGGGGTTCCTACAATGAGCAGTTCTTC. Translation gives CASVRGGSYNEQFF.

This chain connects TRBV5-6 to TRBJ1-5; D remains unclear. V gave up 1 base and J gave up 0 bases, with 8 bases separating them. CDR3 size: 15 residues. From germline, CDR1 is SGHDT and CDR2 YYEEEE. For the CDR3, the DNA is TGTGCCAGCAGCTTGTCTACCTATAGCAATCAGCCCCAGCATTTT. Its translation is CASSLSTYSNQPQHF.

This clone was observed a handful of times. The rearrangement joins TRBV2 to TRBJ2-1; the D gene is possibly TRBD2 (6 bases). This CDR3 has 15 residues. CDR1 is SNHLY, CDR2 FYNNEI, per germline. Trimming pared 2 bases from V and 3 bases from J, leaving 11 bases between. Here the CDR3 reads CASSERRRDYNEQFF. Written as DNA, the CDR3 is TGTGCCAGCAGTGAAAGGCGGAGGGACTACAATGAGCAGTTCTTC.

The chain combines TRBV2 with TRBJ1-1; D gene unclear. With 7 bases removed from V and 4 bases from J, the gap between germline ends came to 16 bases. This CDR3 has 14 amino acids. The germline gives CDR1 SNHLY, CDR2 FYNNEI. As DNA, the CDR3 is TGTGCCAGCATCCCCTTAAACCGGGGCACTGAAGCTTTCTTT. It yields the protein CASIPLNRGTEAFF.

This clone showed up just a few times. The V call is TRBV6-2 or TRBV6-3, the J call TRBJ1-5; D ambiguous. Germline CDR1 reads MNHEY; CDR2 reads SVGEGT. Trimming took 3 bases from V and 3 from J, leaving 15 bases between them. The CDR3 has 16 amino acids. The CDR3 coding sequence is TGTGCCAGCAGTTATTGGAGTGGCAGAAACAATCAGCCCCAGCATTTT. Its translation is CASSYWSGRNNQPQHF.

The chain couples TRBV9 to TRBJ1-1, with 7 bases that match TRBD1. This CDR3 contains 14 residues. The germline gives CDR1 SGDLS, CDR2 YYNGEE. V was pared by 4 bases and J by 1 base, with 4 bases of the junction left unmatched. Here the CDR3 reads CASSPRQGNTEAFF. CDR3 DNA sequence: TGTGCCAGCAGCCCCCGACAGGGGAACACTGAAGCTTTCTTT.

The chain is built from TRBV6-6 and TRBJ2-1; the match to TRBD2 covers 7 bases. The CDR3 is made up of 14 amino acids. Per the germline V gene, CDR1 is MNHNY and CDR2 is SVGAGI (reference sequence). J was trimmed by 2 bases and V by 7 bases; bases with no gene match: 5. CDR3: CASNPTSTYNEQFF. CDR3 sequence (DNA): TGTGCCAGCAACCCGACTAGCACCTACAATGAGCAGTTCTTC.

The chain combines TRBV28 with TRBJ2-7; tentative D call: TRBD1 (5 bases). V was cut by 6 bases and J by 3 bases, with 12 bases left in between. The CDR3 runs 13 residues. Germline loops: CDR1 MDHEN, CDR2 SYDVKM. CDR3 residues: CASSQPDSYEQYF. The CDR3 nucleotides read TGTGCCAGCAGCCAACCCGACAGCTACGAGCAGTACTTC.

The chain links TRBV7-9 to TRBJ1-2, with D tentatively TRBD1 (5 bases). This CDR3 comprises 15 residues. V gave up 1 base and J gave up 0 bases, with 9 bases separating them. Germline-derived CDR1 and CDR2 are SEHNR and FQNEAQ (reference sequence). Written as DNA, the CDR3 is TGTGCCAGCAGCTTAGGTAAAGGGGCTAACTATGGCTACACCTTC. Protein sequence: CASSLGKGANYGYTF.

The chain employs TRBV5-6 and TRBJ2-5; D gene ambiguous. V lost 0 bases and J 2 bases, leaving 14 bases between the germline ends. CDR3 size: 16 residues. Germline V gives CDR1 SGHDT, CDR2 YYEEEE. CDR3 sequence reads: CASSLVKAGFQETQYF. The CDR3 nucleotides are TGTGCCAGCAGCTTGGTGAAGGCCGGGTTTCAAGAGACCCAGTACTTC.

This chain uses TRBV6-5 with TRBJ1-1; D remains ambiguous. The CDR3 loop spans 14 amino acids. The germline gives CDR1 MNHEY, CDR2 SVGAGI. V was cut by 2 bases and J by 5 bases, with 12 bases left in between. The CDR3 spells CASSYGGPGTEAFF. CDR3 DNA: TGTGCCAGCAGTTACGGTGGCCCGGGGACTGAAGCTTTCTTT.

The chain is built from TRBV5-1 and TRBJ1-1, with TRBD1 as a possible D gene (6 bases). Germline V gives CDR1 SGHRS, CDR2 YFSETQ. This CDR3 contains 16 residues. The V end was cut by 0 bases, the J end by 4 bases, with 16 bases between. The CDR3 sequence: CASSLDGGQDGTEAFF. CDR3 nucleotides: TGCGCCAGCAGCTTGGATGGGGGCCAAGATGGCACTGAAGCTTTCTTT.

V is TRBV20-1 and J is TRBJ2-2; D is uncertain. This CDR3 has 13 residues. CDR1 and CDR2 from the germline V gene are DFQATT and SNEGSKA (reference sequence). Between the trimmed V and J ends, which lost 3 bases and 1 base, there was a span of 6 bases. The CDR3 DNA sequence: TGCAGTGCTAGTAGAGGGAACACCGGGGAGCTGTTTTTT. Residues: CSASRGNTGELFF.

The chain couples TRBV3-1 (or the pseudogene TRBV3-2) to TRBJ2-2; D might be TRBD1 (6 bases). Germline values: CDR1 LGHDT, CDR2 YNNKEL (reference sequence). The V end lost 5 bases, the J end lost 6 bases, and 10 bases lay between the germline ends. This CDR3 has 13 residues. The DNA for the CDR3 is TGTGCCAGCAGCGCAGGGGTTGCCGGGGAGCTGTTTTTT. It codes for CASSAGVAGELFF.

The chain recombines TRBV18 with TRBJ1-1; the D is unclear. The CDR3 is made up of 13 amino acids. The ends were cut back, 5 bases at V and 5 bases at J, with 12 bases in the middle. From germline, CDR1 is KGHSH and CDR2 LQKENI. As DNA, the CDR3 is TGTGCCAGCTCATTAGGGAGTAGGACTGAAGCTTTCTTT. Translating gives CASSLGSRTEAFF. Based on the CDR3 plus reference TRBV18 and TRBJ1-1, the full variable domain is NAGVMQNPRHLVRRRGQEARLRCSPMKGHSHVYWYRQLPEEGLKFMVYLQKENIIDESGMPKERFSAEFPKEGPSILRIQQVVRGDSAAYFCASSLGSRTEAFFGQGTRLTVV.

The rearrangement joins TRBV28 to TRBJ1-2, with D perhaps TRBD1 (5 bases). This CDR3 contains 13 residues. The ends were cut back, 8 bases at V and 7 bases at J, with 17 bases in the middle. The germline gives CDR1 MDHEN, CDR2 SYDVKM. CDR3 loop: CASYTQGEAGYTF. The CDR3 coding sequence is TGTGCCAGCTATACCCAGGGTGAGGCTGGCTACACCTTC.

This clone was counted a single time. The chain employs TRBV9 and TRBJ2-7; TRBD1 matches at 9 bases. V was pared by 4 bases and J by 5 bases, with 16 bases of the junction left unmatched. In germline, CDR1 is SGDLS, CDR2 YYNGEE. There are 17 residues in the CDR3. Written as DNA, the CDR3 is TGTGCCAGCAGCCCCGGGACAGGGTTTAAGGGTAGCCACGAGCAGTACTTC. Amino acid sequence: CASSPGTGFKGSHEQYF. Filled out from reference TRBV9 and TRBJ2-7, the complete variable domain reads DSGVTQTPKHLITATGQRVTLRCSPRSGDLSVYWYQQSLDQGLQFLIQYYNGEERAKGNILERFSAQQFPDLHSELNLSSLELGDSALYFCASSPGTGFKGSHEQYFGPGTRLTVT.

Here the CDR3 DNA reads TGTGCCAGCAGCTTGGGACAGGCTTATAATTCACCCCTCCACTTT. Translated, it gives CASSLGQAYNSPLHF. J is TRBJ1-6 and V is TRBV7-6; TRBD1 matches 8 bases. This CDR3 is 15 amino acids long. CDR1 SGHVS and CDR2 FNYEAQ come from the germline V gene. V lost 3 bases, J lost 4 bases, and 2 bases stayed unmatched.

The chain links TRBV4-3 to TRBJ2-2; possible D gene TRBD1, 8 bases. CDR3 length equals 17 residues. Trimming took 3 bases from V and 5 from J, leaving 19 bases between them. Germline V CDR1 and CDR2: LGHNA, YSLEER. In DNA form, the CDR3 reads TGCGCCAGCAGCCAGATTAAACAGGGGGGGATTACCGGGGAGCTGTTTTTT. Residues: CASSQIKQGGITGELFF.